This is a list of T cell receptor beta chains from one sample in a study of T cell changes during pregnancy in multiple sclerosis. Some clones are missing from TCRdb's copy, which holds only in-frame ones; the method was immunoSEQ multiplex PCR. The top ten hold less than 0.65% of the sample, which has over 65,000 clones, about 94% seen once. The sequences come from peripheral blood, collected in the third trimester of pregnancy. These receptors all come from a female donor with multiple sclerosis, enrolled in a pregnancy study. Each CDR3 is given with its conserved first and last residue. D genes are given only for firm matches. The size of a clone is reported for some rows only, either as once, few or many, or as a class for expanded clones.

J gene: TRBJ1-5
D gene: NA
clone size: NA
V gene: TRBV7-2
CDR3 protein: CASSLAPLGGTRNQPQHF
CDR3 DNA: TGTGCCAGCAGCTTAGCGCCTTTGGGGGGTACGAGAAATCAGCCCCAGCATTTT

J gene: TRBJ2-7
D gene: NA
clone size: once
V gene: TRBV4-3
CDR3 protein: CASSQGIPQGSIDEQYF
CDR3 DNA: TGCGCCAGCAGCCAAGGTATTCCACAGGGTTCTATCGACGAGCAGTACTTC

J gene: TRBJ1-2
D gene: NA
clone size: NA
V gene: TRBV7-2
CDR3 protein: CASSSFLAVGYTF
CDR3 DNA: TGTGCCAGCAGCTCCTTCCTAGCGGTTGGCTACACCTTC

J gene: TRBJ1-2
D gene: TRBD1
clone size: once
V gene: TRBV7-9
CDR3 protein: CASSLGTGYGYTF
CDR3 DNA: TGTGCCAGCAGCTTAGGGACAGGTTATGGCTACACCTTC

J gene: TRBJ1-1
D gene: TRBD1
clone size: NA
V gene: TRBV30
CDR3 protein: CAQGQGNTEAFF
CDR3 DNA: TGTGCCCAAGGACAGGGGAACACTGAAGCTTTCTTT

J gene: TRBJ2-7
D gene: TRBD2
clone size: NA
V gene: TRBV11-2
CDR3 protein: CASSLDSIAGGRAYEQYF
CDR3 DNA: TGTGCCAGCAGCTTAGATTCGATAGCGGGGGGGCGGGCCTACGAGCAGTACTTC

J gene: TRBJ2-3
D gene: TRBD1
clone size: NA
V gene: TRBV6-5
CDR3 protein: CASTGTGRADTQYF
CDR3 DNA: TGTGCCAGCACCGGGACAGGGAGGGCAGATACGCAGTATTTT

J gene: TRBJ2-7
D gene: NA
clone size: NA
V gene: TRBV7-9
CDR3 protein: CASSFAREQYF
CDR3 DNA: TGTGCCAGCAGCTTCGCGCGGGAGCAGTACTTC

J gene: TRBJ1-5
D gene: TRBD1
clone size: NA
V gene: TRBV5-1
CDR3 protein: CASSLGTGGNQPQHF
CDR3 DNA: TGCGCCAGCAGCTTGGGAACAGGGGGGAATCAGCCCCAGCATTTT

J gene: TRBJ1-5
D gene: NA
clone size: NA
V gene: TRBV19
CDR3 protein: CASMEGARGQPQHF
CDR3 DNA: TGTGCCAGTATGGAAGGAGCTAGGGGTCAGCCCCAGCATTTT

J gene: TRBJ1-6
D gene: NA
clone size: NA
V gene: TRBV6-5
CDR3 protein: CASRGSQNSPLHF
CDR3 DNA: TGTGCCAGCAGGGGCAGCCAGAATTCACCCCTCCACTTT

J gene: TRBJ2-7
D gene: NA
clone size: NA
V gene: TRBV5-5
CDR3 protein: CASTPPGYYEQYF
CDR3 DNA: TGTGCCAGCACCCCCCCGGGATACTACGAGCAGTACTTC

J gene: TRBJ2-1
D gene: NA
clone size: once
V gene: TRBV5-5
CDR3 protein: CASSLASNEQFF
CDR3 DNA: TGTGCCAGCAGCTTGGCTTCCAATGAGCAGTTCTTC

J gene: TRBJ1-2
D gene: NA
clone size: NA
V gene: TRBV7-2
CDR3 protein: CASSLERPPDGYTF
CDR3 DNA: TGTGCCAGCAGCTTAGAGCGGCCCCCAGACGGCTACACCTTC

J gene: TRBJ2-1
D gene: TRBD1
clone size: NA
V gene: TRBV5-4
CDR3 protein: CASSGRDRGNNEQFF
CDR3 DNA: TGTGCCAGCAGCGGCCGGGACAGGGGAAACAATGAGCAGTTCTTC

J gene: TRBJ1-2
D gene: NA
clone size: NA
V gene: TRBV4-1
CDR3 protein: CASSQVSVYGYTF
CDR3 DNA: TGCGCCAGCAGCCAAGTGTCCGTATATGGCTACACCTTC

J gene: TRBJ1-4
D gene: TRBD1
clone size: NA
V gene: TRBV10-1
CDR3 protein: CASTGTDPPEKLFF
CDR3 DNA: TGCGCCAGCACCGGGACAGACCCTCCTGAAAAACTGTTTTTT

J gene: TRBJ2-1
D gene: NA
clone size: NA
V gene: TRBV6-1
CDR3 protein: CASSEGARGEQFF
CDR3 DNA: TGTGCCAGCAGTGAAGGGGCTCGGGGGGAGCAGTTCTTC

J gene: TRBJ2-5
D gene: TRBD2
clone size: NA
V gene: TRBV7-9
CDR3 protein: CASSVLAGGPRETQYF
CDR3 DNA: TGTGCCAGCAGCGTCTTAGCGGGGGGCCCTCGGGAGACCCAGTACTTC

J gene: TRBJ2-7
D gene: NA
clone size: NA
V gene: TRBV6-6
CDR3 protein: CATKGDKSYEQYF
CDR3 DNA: TGTGCCACCAAAGGGGACAAGTCCTACGAGCAGTACTTC

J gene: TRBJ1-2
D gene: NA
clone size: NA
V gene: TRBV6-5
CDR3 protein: CASSSHGGYGYTF
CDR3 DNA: TGTGCCAGCAGTTCTCACGGGGGCTATGGCTACACCTTC

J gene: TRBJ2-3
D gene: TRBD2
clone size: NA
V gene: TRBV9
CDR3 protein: CASSRVAGALPSTDTQYF
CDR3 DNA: TGTGCCAGCAGCAGAGTAGCGGGGGCGCTACCCAGCACAGATACGCAGTATTTT

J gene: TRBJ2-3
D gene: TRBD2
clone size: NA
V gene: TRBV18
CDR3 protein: CASSPVAGGSSVDTQYF
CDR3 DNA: TGTGCCAGCTCACCGGTAGCGGGGGGGAGCTCGGTAGATACGCAGTATTTT

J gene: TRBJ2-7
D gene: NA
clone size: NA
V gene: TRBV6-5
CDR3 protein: CASSRDMLGEQYF
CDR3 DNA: TGTGCCAGCAGTCGGGACATGCTGGGCGAGCAGTACTTC

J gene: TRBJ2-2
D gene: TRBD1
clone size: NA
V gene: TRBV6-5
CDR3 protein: CASRGQGGAGELFF
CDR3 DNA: TGTGCCAGCAGGGGACAGGGCGGTGCCGGGGAGCTGTTTTTT

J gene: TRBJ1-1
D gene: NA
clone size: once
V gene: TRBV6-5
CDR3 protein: CASTLRGGTEAFF
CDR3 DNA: TGTGCCAGCACCCTGCGTGGGGGGACTGAAGCTTTCTTT

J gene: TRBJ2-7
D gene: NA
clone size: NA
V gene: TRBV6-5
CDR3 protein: CASSYGRTGYEQYF
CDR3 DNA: TGTGCCAGCAGTTACGGCAGGACTGGTTACGAGCAGTACTTC

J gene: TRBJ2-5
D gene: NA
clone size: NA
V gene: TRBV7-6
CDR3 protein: CASSLLARGQETQYF
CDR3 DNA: TGTGCCAGCAGCCTCCTGGCCCGGGGGCAAGAGACCCAGTACTTC

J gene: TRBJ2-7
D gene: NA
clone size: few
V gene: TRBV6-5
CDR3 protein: CASTDRSTYEQYF
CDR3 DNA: TGTGCCAGCACTGACAGGTCCACCTACGAGCAGTACTTC

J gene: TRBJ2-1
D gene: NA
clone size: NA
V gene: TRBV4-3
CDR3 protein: CASSQASGYNEQFF
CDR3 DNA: TGCGCCAGCAGCCAAGCCTCAGGTTACAATGAGCAGTTCTTC

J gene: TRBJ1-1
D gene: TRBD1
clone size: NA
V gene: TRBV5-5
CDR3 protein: CASSFNRGNTEAFF
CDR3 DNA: TGTGCCAGCAGCTTCAACAGGGGGAACACTGAAGCTTTCTTT

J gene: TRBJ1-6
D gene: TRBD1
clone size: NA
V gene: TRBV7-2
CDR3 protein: CASSLEGGPSPLHF
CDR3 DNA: TGTGCCAGCAGCTTAGAAGGGGGCCCTTCACCCCTCCACTTT

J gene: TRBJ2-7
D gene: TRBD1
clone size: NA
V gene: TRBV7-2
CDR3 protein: CASSLGGQDVYEQYF
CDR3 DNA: TGTGCCAGCAGCTTAGGGGGACAGGATGTTTACGAGCAGTACTTC

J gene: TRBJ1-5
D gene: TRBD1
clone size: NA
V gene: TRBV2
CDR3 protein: CASRRTGTAINQPQHF
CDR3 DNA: TGTGCCAGCAGAAGAACCGGGACAGCCATTAATCAGCCCCAGCATTTT

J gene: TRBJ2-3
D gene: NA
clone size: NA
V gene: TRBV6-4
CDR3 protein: CASSDSSGGARDTQYF
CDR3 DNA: TGTGCCAGCAGTGACTCGAGTGGGGGGGCCAGAGATACGCAGTATTTT

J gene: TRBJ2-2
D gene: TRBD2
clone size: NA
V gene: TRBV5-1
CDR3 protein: CASSYFGGAGELFF
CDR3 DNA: TGCGCCAGCAGCTATTTTGGGGGGGCCGGGGAGCTGTTTTTT

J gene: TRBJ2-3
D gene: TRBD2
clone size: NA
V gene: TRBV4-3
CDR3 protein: CASSQDSSWRGAVLDTQYF
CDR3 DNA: TGCGCCAGCAGCCAAGATTCCTCATGGCGGGGGGCCGTCCTTGATACGCAGTATTTT

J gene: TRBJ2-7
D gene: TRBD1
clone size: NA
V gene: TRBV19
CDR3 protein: CASSTHGTGAEQYF
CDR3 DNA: TGTGCCAGTAGTACACACGGGACAGGGGCCGAGCAGTACTTC

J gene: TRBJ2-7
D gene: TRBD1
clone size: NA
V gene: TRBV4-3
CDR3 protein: CASSHPGTEMYF
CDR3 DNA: TGCGCCAGCAGCCATCCCGGGACAGAGATGTACTTC

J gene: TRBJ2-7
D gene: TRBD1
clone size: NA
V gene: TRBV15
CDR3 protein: CATSSRDSPYEQYF
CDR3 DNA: TGTGCCACCAGCAGCCGGGACAGCCCCTACGAGCAGTACTTC

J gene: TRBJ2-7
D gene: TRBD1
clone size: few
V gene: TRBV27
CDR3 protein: CASSSRQGYYEQYF
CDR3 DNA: TGTGCCAGCAGTTCGAGACAGGGCTACTACGAGCAGTACTTC